This TCR beta chain was profiled in a study of blood T cell repertoires in COVID-19. About the research overall: Spain, Italy and the United States supplied samples that represented acute and convalescent COVID-19. PBMCs, B-cell-depleted T cells, or T cells provided the cDNA or gDNA that made up the material.

Per the authors' pipeline: Counts of nucleated cells, estimated from reference gene primer amplification, were obtained. Sequenced by immunoSEQ multiplex PCR; TCRdb stores in-frame clones only, minus some. V, J and clone size reflect that table, while D and trimming were determined from the DNA. The sample consists of about 80,000 clones, around 76% of them appearing once. The CDR3 has 15 residues. Trimming removed 0 bases from V and 11 bases from J, with 19 bases in between. The germline V gene has CDR1 LGHDT and CDR2 YNNKEL (reference sequence). The receptor's source is a man between 65 and 85 years old with active or convalescent COVID-19. Sequences were obtained from peripheral blood. The gene calls are TRBV3-1 (or the pseudogene TRBV3-2) and TRBJ2-5; D may be TRBD2 (6 bases). The CDR3 region is CASSQELRDSPLQYF. The CDR3, as DNA: TGTGCCAGCAGCCAAGAATTGAGGGACTCCCCCTTGCAGTACTTC.